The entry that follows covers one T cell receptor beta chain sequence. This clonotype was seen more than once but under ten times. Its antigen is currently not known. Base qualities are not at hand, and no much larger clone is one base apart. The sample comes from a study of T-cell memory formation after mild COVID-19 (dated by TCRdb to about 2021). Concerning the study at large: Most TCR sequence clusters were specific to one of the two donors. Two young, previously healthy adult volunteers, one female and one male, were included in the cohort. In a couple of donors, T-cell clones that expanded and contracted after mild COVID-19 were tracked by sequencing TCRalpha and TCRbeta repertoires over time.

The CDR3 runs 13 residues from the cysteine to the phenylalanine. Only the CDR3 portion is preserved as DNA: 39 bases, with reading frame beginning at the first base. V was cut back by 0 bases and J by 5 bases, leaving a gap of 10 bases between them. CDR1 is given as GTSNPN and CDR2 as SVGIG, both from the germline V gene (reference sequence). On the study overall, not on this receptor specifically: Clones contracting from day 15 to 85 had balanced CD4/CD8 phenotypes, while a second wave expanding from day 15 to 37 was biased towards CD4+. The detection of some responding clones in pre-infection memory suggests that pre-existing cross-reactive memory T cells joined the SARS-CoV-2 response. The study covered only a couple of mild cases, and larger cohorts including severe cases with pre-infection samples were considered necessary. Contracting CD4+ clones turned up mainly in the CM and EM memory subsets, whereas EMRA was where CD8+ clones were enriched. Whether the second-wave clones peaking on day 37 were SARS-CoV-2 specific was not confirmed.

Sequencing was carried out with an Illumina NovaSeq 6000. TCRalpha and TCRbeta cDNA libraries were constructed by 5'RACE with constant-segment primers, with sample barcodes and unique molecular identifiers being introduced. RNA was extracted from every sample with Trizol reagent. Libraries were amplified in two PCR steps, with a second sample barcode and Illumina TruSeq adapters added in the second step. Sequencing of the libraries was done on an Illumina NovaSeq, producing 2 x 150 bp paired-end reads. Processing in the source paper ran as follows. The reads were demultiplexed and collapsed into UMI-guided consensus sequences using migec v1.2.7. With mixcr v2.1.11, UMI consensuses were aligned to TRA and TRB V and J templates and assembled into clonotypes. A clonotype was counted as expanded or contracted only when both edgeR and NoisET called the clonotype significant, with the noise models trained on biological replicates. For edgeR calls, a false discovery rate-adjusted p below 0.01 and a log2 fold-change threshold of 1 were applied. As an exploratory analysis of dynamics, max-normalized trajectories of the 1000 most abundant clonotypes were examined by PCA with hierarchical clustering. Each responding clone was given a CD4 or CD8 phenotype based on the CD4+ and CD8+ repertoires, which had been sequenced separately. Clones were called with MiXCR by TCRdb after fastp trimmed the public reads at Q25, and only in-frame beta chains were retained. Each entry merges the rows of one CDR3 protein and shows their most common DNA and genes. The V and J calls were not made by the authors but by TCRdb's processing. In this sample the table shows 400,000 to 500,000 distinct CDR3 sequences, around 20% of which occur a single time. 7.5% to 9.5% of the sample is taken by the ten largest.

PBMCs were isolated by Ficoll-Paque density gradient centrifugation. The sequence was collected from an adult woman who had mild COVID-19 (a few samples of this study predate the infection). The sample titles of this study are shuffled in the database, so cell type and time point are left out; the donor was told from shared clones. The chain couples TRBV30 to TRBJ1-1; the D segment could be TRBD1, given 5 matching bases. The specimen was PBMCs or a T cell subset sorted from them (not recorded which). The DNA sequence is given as TGTGCCTGGAGTGTCTCAGGGAAAACTGAAGCTTTCTTT. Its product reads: CAWSVSGKTEAFF.